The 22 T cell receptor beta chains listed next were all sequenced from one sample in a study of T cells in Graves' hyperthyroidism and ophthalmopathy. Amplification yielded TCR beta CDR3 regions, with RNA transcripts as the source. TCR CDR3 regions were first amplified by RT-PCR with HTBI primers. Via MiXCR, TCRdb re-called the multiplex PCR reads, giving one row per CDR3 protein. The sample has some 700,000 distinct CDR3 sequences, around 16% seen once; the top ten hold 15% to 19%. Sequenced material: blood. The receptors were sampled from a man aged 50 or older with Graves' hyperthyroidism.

CDR3 nucleotides: TGTGCCAGCAGCACGGGACAGAGCAACGAGCAGTACTTC. The encoded protein is CASSTGQSNEQYF. J is TRBJ2-7 and V is TRBV11-3, with 7 bases identical to TRBD1. The CDR3 contains 13 residues. V dropped 5 bases and J dropped 5; count of bases not matched to a gene: 6. CDR1 and CDR2 from the germline V gene are SGHNT and YENEEA.

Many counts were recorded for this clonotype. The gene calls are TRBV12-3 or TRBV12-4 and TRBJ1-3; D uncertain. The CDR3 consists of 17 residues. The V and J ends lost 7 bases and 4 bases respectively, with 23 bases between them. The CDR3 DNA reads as TGTGCCAGCATGCCCTTCGTGTCGGGGTCTGTGGGAAACACCATATATTTT. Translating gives CASMPFVSGSVGNTIYF.

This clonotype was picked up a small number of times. CDR3 region: CASSGPLREASYNEQFF. For the CDR3, the DNA is TGTGCCAGCAGCGGGCCCCTCCGGGAGGCCTCCTACAATGAGCAGTTCTTC. V usage is TRBV9 and J usage is TRBJ2-1; 7 nucleotides agree with TRBD2. The trim removed 3 bases at V and 0 bases at J, leaving 9 bases unmatched. This CDR3 contains 17 residues. CDR1 and CDR2 from the germline V gene are SGDLS and YYNGEE.

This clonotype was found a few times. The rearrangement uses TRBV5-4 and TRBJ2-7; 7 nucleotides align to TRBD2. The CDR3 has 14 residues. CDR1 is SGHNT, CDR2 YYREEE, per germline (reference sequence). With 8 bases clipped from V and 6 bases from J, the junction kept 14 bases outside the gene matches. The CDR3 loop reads CASTSQRDQGEQYF. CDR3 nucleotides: TGTGCCAGTACTTCTCAGCGGGACCAGGGCGAGCAGTACTTC.

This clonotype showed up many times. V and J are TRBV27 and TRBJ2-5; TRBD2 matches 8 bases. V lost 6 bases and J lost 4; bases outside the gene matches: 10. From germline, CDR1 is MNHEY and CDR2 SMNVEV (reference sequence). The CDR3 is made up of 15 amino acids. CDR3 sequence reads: CASSPVRGGRETQYF. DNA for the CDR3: TGTGCCAGCAGCCCGGTCCGGGGGGGGCGAGAGACCCAGTACTTC.

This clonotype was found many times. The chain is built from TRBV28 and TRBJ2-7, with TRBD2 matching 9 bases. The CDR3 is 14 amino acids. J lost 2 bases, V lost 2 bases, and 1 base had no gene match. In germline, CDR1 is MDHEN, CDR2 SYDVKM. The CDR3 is CASSLPSGTYEQYF. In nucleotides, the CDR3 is TGTGCCAGCAGTTTACCTAGCGGGACCTACGAGCAGTACTTC.

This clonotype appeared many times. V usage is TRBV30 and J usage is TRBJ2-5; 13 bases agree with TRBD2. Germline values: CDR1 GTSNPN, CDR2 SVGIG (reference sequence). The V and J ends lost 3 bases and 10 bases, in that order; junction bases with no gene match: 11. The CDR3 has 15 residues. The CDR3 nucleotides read TGTGCCTGGAGCGGACCGGGACTAGCGGGGTTGGGCCAGTACTTC. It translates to CAWSGPGLAGLGQYF.

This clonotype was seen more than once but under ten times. The CDR3 here is CASSYRGGGVAGELFF. The CDR3 DNA sequence: TGTGCCAGCAGTTACCGTGGGGGAGGTGTCGCCGGGGAGCTGTTTTTT. The V gene is TRBV6-5, the J gene TRBJ2-2, with a weak D call TRBD2 (6 bases). Per the germline V gene, CDR1 is MNHEY and CDR2 is SVGAGI. V lost 2 bases to trimming and J lost 6 bases, with 16 bases between them. The CDR3 runs to 16 residues.

The CDR3 DNA is TGTGCCAGCAGGCCCCCAGGGACAGCCAAAAACATTCAGTACTTC. It codes for CASRPPGTAKNIQYF. V and J are TRBV6-1 and TRBJ2-4; D may be TRBD1 or TRBD2 (5 bases each). The CDR3 totals 15 residues. Trimming removed 6 bases from V and 0 bases from J, with 12 bases in between. The germline V gene encodes CDR1 MNHNS and CDR2 SASEGT.

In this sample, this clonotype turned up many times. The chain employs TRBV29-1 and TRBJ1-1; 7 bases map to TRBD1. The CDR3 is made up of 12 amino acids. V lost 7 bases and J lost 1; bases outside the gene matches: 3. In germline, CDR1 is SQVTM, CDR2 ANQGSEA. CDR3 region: CSAGQTNTEAFF. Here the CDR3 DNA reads TGCAGCGCGGGACAGACGAACACTGAAGCTTTCTTT.

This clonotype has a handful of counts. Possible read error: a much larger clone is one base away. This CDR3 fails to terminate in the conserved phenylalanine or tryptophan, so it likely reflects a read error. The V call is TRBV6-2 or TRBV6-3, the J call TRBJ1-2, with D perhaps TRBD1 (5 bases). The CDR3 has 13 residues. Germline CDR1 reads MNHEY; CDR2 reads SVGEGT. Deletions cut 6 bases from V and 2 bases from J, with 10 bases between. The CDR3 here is CASRIRVNYGYTS. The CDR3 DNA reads TGTGCCAGCAGGATCAGGGTAAACTATGGCTACACCTCC.

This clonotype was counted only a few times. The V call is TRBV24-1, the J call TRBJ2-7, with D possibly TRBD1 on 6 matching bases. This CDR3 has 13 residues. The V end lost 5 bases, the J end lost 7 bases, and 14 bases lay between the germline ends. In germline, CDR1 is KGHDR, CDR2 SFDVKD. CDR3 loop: CATSATTGQEQYF. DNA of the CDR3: TGTGCCACCAGTGCTACTACAGGGCAAGAGCAGTACTTC.

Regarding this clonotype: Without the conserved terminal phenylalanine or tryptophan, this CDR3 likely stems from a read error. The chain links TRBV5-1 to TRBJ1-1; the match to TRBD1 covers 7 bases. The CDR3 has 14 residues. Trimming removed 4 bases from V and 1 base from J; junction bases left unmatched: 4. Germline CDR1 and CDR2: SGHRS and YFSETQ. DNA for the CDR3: TGCGCCAGCAGCGTGACAGGGACGAACACTGAAGCTTTCCTT. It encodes CASSVTGTNTEAFL.

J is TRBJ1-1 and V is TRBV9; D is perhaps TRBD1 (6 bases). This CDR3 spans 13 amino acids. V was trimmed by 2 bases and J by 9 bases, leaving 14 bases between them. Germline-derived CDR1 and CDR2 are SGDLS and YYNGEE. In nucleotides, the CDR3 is TGTGCCAGCAGCGTCGGGGGGCAGACCCAAGCTTTCTTT. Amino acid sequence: CASSVGGQTQAFF.

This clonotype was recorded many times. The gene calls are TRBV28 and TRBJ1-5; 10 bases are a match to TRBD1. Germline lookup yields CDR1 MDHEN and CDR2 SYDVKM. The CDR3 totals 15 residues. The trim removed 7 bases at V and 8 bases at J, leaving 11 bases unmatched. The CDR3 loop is CASKRQGAQVEPQHF. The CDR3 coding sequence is TGTGCCAGCAAGAGACAGGGGGCCCAAGTGGAGCCCCAGCATTTT.

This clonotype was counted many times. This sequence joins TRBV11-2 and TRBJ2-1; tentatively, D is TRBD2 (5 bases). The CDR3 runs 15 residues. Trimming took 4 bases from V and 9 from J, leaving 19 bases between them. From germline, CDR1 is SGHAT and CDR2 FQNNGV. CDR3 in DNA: TGTGCCAGCAGCTCAGAAGAGGGAGTGGGCGGTGAGCAGTTCTTC. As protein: CASSSEEGVGGEQFF.

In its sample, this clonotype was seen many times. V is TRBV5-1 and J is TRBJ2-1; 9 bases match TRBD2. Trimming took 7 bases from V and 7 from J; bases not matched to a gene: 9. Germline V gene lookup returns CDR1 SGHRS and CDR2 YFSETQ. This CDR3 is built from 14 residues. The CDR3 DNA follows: TGCGCCAGCGCGCCAGCTAGCGGGACGAATGAGCAGTTCTTC. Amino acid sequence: CASAPASGTNEQFF.

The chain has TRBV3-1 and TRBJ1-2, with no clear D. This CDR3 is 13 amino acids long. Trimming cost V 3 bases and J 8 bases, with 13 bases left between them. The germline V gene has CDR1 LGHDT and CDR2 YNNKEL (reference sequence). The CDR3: CASSQGVVGGYTF. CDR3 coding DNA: TGTGCCAGCAGCCAGGGTGTTGTTGGGGGCTACACCTTC. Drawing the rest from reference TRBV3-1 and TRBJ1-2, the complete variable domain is DTAVSQTPKYLVTQMGNDKSIKCEQNLGHDTMYWYKQDSKKFLKIMFSYNNKELIINETVPNRFSPKSPDKAHLNLHINSLELGDSAVYFCASSQGVVGGYTFGSGTRLTVV.

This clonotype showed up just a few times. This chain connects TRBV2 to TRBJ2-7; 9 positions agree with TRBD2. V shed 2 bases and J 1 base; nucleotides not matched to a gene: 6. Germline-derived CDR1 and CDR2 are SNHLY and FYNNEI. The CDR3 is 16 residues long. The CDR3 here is CASSEIGTSFSYEQYF. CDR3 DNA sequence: TGTGCCAGCAGTGAAATCGGGACTAGCTTTTCCTACGAGCAGTACTTC. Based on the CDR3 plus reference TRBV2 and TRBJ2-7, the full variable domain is EPEVTQTPSHQVTQMGQEVILRCVPISNHLYFYWYRQILGQKVEFLVSFYNNEISEKSEIFDDQFSVERPDGSNFTLKIRSTKLEDSAMYFCASSEIGTSFSYEQYFGPGTRLTVT.

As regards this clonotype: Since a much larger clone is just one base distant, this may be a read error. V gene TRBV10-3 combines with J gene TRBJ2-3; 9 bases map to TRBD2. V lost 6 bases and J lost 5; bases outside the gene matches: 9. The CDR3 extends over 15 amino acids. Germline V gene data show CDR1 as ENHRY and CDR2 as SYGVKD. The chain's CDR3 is CAIRISGSSLDTQYF. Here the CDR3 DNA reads TGTGCCATCAGGATTAGCGGGAGTTCGCTAGATACGCAGTATTTT.

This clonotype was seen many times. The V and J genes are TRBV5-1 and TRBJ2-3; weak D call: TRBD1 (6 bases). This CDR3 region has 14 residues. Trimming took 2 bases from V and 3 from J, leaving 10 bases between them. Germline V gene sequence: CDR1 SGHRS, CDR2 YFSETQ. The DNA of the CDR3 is TGCGCCAGCAGCTTCGGGACAACTACAGATACGCAGTATTTT. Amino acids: CASSFGTTTDTQYF. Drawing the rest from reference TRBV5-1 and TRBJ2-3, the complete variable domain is KAGVTQTPRYLIKTRGQQVTLSCSPISGHRSVSWYQQTPGQGLQFLFEYFSETQRNKGNFPGRFSGRQFSNSRSEMNVSTLELGDSALYLCASSFGTTTDTQYFGPGTRLTVL.

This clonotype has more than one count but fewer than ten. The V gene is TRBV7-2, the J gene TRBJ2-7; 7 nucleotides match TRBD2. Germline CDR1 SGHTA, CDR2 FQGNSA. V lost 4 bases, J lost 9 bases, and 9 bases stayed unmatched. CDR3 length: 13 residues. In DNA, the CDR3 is TGTGCCAGCAGCTCCCTTTCTCGGGAGGTGCAGTACTTC. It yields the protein CASSSLSREVQYF.